The present T cell receptor beta chain was sequenced within a study of blood T cell repertoires in COVID-19. Study information: The United States, Italy and Spain provided the acute and convalescent COVID-19 samples. T cells, B-cell-depleted T cells, or PBMCs supplied cDNA or gDNA.

Source study methods: Amplifying reference gene primers gave estimates of nucleated cell counts. Assay used: immunoSEQ multiplex PCR; TCRdb lists only in-frame clones, some missing. The V and J calls and clone size come from that table; D and trimming were worked out from the DNA. This sample has about 370,000 clones, with around 87% found just once. This CDR3 comprises 13 residues. Germline V lookup: CDR1 SGHRS, CDR2 YFSETQ. V lost 4 bases and J 4 bases, leaving 11 bases between the germline ends. A Seattle source enrolled patients during active infection and followed them longitudinally. The specimen sequenced was peripheral blood. This chain uses TRBV5-1 with TRBJ1-2; D gene ambiguous. The clonotype comes from a woman aged 25 to 39 with COVID-19, enrolled during active disease. This CDR3 reads CASSPQPLYGYTF. In DNA, the CDR3 is TGCGCCAGCAGCCCACAGCCCCTCTATGGCTACACCTTC.